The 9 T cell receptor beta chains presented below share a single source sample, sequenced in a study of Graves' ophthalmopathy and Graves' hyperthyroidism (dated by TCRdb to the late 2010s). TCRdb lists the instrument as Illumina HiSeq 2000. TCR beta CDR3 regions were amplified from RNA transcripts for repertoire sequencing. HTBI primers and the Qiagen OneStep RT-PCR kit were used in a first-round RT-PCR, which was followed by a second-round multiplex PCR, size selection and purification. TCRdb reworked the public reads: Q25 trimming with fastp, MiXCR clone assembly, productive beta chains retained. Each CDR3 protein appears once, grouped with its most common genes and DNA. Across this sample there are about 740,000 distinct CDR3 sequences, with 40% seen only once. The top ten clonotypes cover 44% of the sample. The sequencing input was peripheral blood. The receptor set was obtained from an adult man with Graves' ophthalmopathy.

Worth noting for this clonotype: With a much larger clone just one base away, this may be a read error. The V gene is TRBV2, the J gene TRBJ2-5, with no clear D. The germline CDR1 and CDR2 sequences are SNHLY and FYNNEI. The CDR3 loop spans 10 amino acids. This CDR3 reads CANSQETQYF. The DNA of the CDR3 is TGTGCCAACAGTCAAGAGACCCAGTACTTC.

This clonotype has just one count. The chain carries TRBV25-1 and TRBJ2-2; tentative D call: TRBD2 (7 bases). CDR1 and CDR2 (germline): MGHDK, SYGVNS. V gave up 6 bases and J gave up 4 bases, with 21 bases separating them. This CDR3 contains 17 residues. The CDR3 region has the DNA TGTGCCAGCAGCTTGGGTCTAGTGGGAGGGGGCACCGGGGAGCTGTTTTTT. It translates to CASSLGLVGGGTGELFF.

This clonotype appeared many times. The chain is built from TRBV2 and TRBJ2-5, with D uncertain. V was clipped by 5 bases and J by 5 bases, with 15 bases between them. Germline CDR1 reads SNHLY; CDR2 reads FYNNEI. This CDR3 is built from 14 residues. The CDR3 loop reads CASSKGGPYETQYF. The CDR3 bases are TGTGCCAGCAGTAAGGGTGGGCCTTACGAGACCCAGTACTTC.

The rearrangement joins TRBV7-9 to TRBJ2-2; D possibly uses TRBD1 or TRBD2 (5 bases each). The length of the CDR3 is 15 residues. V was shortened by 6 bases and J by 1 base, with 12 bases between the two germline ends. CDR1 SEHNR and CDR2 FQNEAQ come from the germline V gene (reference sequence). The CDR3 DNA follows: TGTGCCAGCAGGCCCGGGACGTTGAACACCGGGGAGCTGTTTTTT. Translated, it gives CASRPGTLNTGELFF.

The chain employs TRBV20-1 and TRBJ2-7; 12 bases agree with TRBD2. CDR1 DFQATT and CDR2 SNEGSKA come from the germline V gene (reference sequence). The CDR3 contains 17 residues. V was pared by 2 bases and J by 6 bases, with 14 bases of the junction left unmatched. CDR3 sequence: CSARRASGRANVSEQYF. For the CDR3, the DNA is TGCAGTGCTAGAAGGGCTAGCGGGAGGGCCAACGTCTCCGAGCAGTACTTC.

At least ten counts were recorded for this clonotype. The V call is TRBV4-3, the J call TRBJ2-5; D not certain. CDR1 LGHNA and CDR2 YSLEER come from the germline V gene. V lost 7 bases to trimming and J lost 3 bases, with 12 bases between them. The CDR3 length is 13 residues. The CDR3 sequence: CASTPRGEETQYF. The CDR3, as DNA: TGCGCCAGCACCCCACGTGGGGAAGAGACCCAGTACTTC.

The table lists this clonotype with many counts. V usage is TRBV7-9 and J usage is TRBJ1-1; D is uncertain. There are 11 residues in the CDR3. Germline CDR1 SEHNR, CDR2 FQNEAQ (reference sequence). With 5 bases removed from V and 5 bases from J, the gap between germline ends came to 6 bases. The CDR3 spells CASSPRTEAFF. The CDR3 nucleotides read TGTGCCAGCAGCCCGCGGACTGAAGCTTTCTTT.

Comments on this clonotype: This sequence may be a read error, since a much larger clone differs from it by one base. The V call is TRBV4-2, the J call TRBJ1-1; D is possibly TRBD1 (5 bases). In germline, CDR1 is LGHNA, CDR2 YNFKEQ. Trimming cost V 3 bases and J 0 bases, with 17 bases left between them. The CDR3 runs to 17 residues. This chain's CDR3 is CASSHLGAITVNTEAFF. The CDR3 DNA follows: TGTGCCAGCAGCCACCTAGGGGCCATAACGGTGAACACTGAAGCTTTCTTT.

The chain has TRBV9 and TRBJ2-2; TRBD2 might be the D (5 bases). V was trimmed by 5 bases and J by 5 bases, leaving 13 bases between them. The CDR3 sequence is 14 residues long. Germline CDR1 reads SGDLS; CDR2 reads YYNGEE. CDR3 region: CASRRMGDTGELFF. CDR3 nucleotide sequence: TGTGCCAGCAGACGAATGGGAGATACCGGGGAGCTGTTTTTT. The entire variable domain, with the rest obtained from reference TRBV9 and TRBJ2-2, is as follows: DSGVTQTPKHLITATGQRVTLRCSPRSGDLSVYWYQQSLDQGLQFLIQYYNGEERAKGNILERFSAQQFPDLHSELNLSSLELGDSALYFCASRRMGDTGELFFGEGSRLTVL.